This TCR beta chain is drawn from a study of T cells expressing NK-cell markers. The study, taken as a whole, reports: In several donors, these clonotypes also led the CD3+CD56-NKG2C+ fraction. Dominant NKG2C+ clonotypes accounted for roughly 1.0-7.0% of CD8+ T cells in 5 to 7 donors.

Concerning this clonotype: Its cognate antigen is unknown.

The CDR3 runs 16 residues. Germline V gene data show CDR1 as SGHDT and CDR2 as YYEEEE. TCRdb re-called the 5' RACE reads and catalogs CDR3 proteins one per entry, DNA excluded. The sample totals roughly 150,000 distinct CDR3 sequences. The origin of this receptor is a man aged 18-69 years in good health. The chain links TRBV5-6 to TRBJ2-5. The sample was blood T cells: a sorted CD56 or NKG2C T cell subset, CD4+ or CD8+ T cells, or bulk PBMC T cells (not recorded which). CDR3 protein: CASSWGPTGSDETQYF.